This T cell receptor beta chain was sequenced for a study of T-cell reconstitution after alpha-beta-depleted transplantation in children. Overall study findings and caveats: The origin of alpha-beta T cells about two months after transplant was reportedly several hundred expanded graft clones. Recipient T cells and thymic progenitors that survived were the source of the high TCRbeta diversity seen at day 60 in some patients. Diversity and T-cell counts at one year after transplant derived mostly from new T cells.

CDR1 is MDHEN and CDR2 is SYDVKM in the germline V gene. V was pared by 4 bases and J by 5 bases, with 6 bases between. The CDR3 covers 11 residues. Construction of the TCRbeta library involved unique molecular identifiers. TCRdb re-called the PCR reads with MiXCR, one entry per CDR3 protein. Of about 70,000 distinct CDR3 sequences in the sample, 11% were seen once. With respect to this clonotype: Antigen unknown.

The clonotype was recovered from a boy younger than 18 with acute myeloid leukemia, due to receive a stem cell transplant. Specimen: PBMCs, collected before TCRalphabeta/CD19-depleted stem cell transplant. The rearrangement links TRBV28 to TRBJ2-7; D unresolved. CDR3 DNA: TGTGCCAGCAGTTCCAGCCACGAGCAGTACTTC. Encoded protein: CASSSSHEQYF.